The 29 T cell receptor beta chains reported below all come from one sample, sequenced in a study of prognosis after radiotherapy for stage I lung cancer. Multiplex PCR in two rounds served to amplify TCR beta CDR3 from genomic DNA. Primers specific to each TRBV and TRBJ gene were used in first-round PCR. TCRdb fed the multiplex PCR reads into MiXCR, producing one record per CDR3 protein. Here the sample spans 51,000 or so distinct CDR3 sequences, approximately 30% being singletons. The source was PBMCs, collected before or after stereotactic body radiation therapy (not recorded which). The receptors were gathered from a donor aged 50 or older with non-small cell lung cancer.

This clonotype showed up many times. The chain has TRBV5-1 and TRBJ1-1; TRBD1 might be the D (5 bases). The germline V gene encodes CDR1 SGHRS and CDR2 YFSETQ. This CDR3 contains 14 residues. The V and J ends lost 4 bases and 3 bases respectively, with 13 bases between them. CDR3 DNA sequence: TGCGCCAGCAGCCTAGGGGAGAGGGACACTGAAGCTTTCTTT. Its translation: CASSLGERDTEAFF.

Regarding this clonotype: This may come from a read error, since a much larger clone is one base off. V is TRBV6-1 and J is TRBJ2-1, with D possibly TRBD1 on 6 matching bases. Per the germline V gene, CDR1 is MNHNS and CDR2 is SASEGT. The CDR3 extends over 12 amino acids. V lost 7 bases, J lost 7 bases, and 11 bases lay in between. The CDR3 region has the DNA TGTGCCAGCATAAACAGGGTTAATGAGCAGTTCTTC. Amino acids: CASINRVNEQFF.

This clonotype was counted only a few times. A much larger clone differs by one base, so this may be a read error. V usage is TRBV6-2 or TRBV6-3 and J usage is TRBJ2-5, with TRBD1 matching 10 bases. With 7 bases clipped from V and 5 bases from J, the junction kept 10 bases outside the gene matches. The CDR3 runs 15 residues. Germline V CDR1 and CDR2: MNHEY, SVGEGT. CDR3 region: CASIRTTGGAETQYF. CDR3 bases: TGTGCCAGCATCCGGACGACAGGGGGCGCGGAGACCCAGTACTTC.

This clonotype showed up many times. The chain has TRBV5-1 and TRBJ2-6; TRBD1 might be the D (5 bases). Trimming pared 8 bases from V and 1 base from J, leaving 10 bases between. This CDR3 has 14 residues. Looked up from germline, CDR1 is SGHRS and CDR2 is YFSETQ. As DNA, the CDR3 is TGCGCCAGTAGTCGGACATCTGGGGCCAACGTCCTGACTTTC. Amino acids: CASSRTSGANVLTF.

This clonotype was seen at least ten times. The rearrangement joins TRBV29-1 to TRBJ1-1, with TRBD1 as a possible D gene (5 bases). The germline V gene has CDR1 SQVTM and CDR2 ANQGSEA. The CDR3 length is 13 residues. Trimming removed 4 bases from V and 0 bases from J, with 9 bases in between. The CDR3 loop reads CSVAGRLNTEAFF. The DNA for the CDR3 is TGCAGCGTTGCGGGGCGGCTGAACACTGAAGCTTTCTTT.

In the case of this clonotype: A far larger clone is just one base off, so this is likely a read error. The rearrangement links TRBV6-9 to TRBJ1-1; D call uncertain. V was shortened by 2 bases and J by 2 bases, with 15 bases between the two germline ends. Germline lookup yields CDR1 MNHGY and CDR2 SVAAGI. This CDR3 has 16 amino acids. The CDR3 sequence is CASSYPIGRINTEAFF. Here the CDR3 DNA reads TGTGCCAGCAGTTATCCGATCGGGCGGATTAACACTGAAGCTTTCTTT.

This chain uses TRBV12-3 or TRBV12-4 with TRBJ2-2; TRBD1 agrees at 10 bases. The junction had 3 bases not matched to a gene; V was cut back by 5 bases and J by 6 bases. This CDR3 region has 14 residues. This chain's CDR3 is CASSPGQGPGELFF. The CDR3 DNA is TGTGCCAGCAGTCCGGGACAGGGGCCCGGGGAGCTGTTTTTT.

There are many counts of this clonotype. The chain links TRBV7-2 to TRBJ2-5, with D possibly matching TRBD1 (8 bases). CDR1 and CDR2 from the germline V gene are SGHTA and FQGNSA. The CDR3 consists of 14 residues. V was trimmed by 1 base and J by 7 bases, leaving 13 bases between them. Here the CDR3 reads CASSLGTGRGTQYF. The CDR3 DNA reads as TGTGCCAGCAGCTTAGGGACAGGGAGGGGGACCCAGTACTTC. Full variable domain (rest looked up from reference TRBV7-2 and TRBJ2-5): GAGVSQSPSNKVTEKGKDVELRCDPISGHTALYWYRQSLGQGLEFLIYFQGNSAPDKSGLPSDRFSAERTGGSVSTLTIQRTQQEDSAVYLCASSLGTGRGTQYFGPGTRLLVL.

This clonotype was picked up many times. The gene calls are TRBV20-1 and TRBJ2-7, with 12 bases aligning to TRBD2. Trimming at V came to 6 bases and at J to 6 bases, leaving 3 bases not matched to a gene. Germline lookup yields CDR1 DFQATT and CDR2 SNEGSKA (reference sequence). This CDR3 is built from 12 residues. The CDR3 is CSARLAGVEQYF. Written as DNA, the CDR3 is TGCAGTGCGAGACTAGCGGGAGTCGAGCAGTACTTC.

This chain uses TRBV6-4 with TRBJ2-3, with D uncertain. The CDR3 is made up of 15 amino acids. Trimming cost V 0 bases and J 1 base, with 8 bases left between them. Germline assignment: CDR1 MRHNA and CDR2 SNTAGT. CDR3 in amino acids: CASSDSIHGTDTQYF. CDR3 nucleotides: TGTGCCAGCAGTGACTCCATCCATGGCACAGATACGCAGTATTTT.

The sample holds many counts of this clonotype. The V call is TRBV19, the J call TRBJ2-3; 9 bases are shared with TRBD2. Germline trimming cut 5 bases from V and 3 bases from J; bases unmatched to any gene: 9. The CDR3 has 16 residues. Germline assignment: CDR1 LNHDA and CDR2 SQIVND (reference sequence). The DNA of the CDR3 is TGTGCCAGTAGTCCAATAGCGGGAGTAAGGACAGATACGCAGTATTTT. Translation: CASSPIAGVRTDTQYF.

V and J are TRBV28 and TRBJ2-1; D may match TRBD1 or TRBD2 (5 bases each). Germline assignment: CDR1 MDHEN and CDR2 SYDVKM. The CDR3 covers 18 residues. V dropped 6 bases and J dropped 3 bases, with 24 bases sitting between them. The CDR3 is CASRFTGPLDYGYNEQFF. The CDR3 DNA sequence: TGTGCCAGCAGGTTTACGGGACCGCTCGACTATGGCTACAATGAGCAGTTCTTC.

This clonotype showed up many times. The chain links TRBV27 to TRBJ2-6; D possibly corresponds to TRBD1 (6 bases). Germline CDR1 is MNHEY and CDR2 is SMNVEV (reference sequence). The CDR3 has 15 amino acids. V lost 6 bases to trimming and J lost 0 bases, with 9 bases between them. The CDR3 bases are TGTGCCAGCAGACAGGGAAGCTCTGGGGCCAACGTCCTGACTTTC. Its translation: CASRQGSSGANVLTF.

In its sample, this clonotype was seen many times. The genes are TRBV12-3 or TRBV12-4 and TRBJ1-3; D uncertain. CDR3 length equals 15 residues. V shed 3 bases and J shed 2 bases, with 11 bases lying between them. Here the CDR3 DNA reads TGTGCCAGCAGTTTTCCCGGTGTACCTGGAAACACCATATATTTT. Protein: CASSFPGVPGNTIYF.

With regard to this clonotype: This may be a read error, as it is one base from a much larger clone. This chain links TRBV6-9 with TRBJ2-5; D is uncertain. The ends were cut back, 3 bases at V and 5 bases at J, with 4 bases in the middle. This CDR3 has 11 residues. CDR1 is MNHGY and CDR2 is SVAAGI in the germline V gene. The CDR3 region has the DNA TGTGCCAGCAGTTACTGCGAGACCCAGTACTTC. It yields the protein CASSYCETQYF.

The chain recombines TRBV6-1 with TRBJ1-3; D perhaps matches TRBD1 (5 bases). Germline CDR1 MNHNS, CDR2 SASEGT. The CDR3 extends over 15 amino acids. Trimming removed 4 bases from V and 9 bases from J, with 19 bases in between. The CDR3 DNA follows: TGTGCCAGCAGTGGATTTGGGCAGGTGAGGGGCACCATATATTTT. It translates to CASSGFGQVRGTIYF.

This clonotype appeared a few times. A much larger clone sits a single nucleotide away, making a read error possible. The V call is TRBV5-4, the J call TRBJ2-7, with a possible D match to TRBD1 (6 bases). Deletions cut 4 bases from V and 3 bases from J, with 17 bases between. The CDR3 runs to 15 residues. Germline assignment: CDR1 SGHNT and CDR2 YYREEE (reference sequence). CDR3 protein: CASSRMIGGNYEQYF. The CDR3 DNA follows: TGTGCCAGCAGCCGCATGATAGGGGGAAACTACGAGCAGTACTTC.

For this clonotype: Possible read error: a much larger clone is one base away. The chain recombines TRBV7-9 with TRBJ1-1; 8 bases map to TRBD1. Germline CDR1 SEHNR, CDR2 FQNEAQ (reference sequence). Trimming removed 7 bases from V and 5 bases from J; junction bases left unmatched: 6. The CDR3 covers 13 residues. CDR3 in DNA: TGTGCCAGCAATCTACAGGGGGAGACTGAAGCTTTCTTT. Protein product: CASNLQGETEAFF.

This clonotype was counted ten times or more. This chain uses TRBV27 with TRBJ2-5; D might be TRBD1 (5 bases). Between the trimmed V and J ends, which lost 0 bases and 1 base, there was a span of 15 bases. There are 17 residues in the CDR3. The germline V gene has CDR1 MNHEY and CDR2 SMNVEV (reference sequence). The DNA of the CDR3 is TGTGCCAGCAGTTTATCGCCACCAGGACACTTCCAAGAGACCCAGTACTTC. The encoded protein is CASSLSPPGHFQETQYF.

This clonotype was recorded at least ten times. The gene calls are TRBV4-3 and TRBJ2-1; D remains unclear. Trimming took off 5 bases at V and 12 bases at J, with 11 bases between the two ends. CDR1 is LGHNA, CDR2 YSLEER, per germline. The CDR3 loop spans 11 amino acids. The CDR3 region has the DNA TGCGCCAGCAGCGTACAGAACGGGCAGTTCTTC. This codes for CASSVQNGQFF.

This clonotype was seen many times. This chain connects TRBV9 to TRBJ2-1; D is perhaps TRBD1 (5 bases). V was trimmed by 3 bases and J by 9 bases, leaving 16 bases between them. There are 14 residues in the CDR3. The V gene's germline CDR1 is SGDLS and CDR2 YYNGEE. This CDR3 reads CASSGHGQGTEQFF. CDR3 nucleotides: TGTGCCAGCAGCGGGCACGGGCAGGGTACTGAGCAGTTCTTC. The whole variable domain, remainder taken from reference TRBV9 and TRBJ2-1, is DSGVTQTPKHLITATGQRVTLRCSPRSGDLSVYWYQQSLDQGLQFLIQYYNGEERAKGNILERFSAQQFPDLHSELNLSSLELGDSALYFCASSGHGQGTEQFFGPGTRLTVL.

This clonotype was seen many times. CDR3 in DNA: TGTGCCAGCAGACCCCTGTGGGGACAGACGTTTGATGGCTACACCTTC. As protein: CASRPLWGQTFDGYTF. The chain couples TRBV5-6 to TRBJ1-2, with 7 positions matching TRBD1. The V gene's germline CDR1 is SGHDT and CDR2 YYEEEE. The CDR3 spans 16 residues. The ends lost 5 bases at V and 6 bases at J; junction bases unmatched: 16.

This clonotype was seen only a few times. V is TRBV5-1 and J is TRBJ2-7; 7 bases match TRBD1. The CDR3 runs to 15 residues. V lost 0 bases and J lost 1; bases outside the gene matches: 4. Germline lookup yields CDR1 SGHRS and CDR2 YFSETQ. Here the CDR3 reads CASSLAGGQSYEQYF. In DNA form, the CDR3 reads TGCGCCAGCAGCTTGGCTGGGGGACAGTCCTACGAGCAGTACTTC.

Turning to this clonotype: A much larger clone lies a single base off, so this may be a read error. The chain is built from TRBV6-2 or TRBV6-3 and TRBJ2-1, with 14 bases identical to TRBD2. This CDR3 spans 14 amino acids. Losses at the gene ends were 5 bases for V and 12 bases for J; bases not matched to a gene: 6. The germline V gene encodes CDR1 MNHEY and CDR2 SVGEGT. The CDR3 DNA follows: TGTGCCAGCAGTAGACTAGCGGGAGGGCCAGGGCAGTTCTTC. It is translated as CASSRLAGGPGQFF.

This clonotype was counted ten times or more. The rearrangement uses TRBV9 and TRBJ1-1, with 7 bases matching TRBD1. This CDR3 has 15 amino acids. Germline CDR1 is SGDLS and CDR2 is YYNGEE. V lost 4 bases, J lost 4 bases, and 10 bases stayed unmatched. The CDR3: CASSKTGRGVTEAFF. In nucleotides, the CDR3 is TGTGCCAGCAGCAAGACAGGGAGGGGGGTCACTGAAGCTTTCTTT.

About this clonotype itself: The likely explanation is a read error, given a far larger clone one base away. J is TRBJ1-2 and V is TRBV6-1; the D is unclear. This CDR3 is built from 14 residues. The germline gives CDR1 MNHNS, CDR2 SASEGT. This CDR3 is CAISEQWPLYGYTF. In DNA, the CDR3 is TGTGCCATCAGTGAGCAGTGGCCTCTCTATGGCTACACCTTC.

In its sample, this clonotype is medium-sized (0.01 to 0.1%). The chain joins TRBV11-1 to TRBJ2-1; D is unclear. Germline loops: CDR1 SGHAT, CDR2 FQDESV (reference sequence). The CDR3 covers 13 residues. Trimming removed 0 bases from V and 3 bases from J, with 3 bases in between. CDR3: CASSLAVYNEQFF. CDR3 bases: TGTGCCAGCAGCTTAGCCGTCTACAATGAGCAGTTCTTC.

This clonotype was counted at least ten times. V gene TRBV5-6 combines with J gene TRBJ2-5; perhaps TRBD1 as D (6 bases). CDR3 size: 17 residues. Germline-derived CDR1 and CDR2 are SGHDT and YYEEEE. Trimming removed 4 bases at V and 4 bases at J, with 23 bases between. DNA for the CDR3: TGTGCCAGCAGCCCGCCAACAGACAGGAGACGGTTAGAGACCCAGTACTTC. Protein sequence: CASSPPTDRRRLETQYF. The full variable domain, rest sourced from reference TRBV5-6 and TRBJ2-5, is DAGVTQSPTHLIKTRGQQVTLRCSPKSGHDTVSWYQQALGQGPQFIFQYYEEEERQRGNFPDRFSGHQFPNYSSELNVNALLLGDSALYLCASSPPTDRRRLETQYFGPGTRLLVL.

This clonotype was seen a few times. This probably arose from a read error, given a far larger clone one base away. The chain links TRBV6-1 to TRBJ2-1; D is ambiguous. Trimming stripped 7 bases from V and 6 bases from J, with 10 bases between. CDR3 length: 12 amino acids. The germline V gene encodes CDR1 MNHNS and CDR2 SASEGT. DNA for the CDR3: TGTGCCAGCACCGACATCCTCAATGAGCAGTTCTTC. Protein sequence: CASTDILNEQFF.